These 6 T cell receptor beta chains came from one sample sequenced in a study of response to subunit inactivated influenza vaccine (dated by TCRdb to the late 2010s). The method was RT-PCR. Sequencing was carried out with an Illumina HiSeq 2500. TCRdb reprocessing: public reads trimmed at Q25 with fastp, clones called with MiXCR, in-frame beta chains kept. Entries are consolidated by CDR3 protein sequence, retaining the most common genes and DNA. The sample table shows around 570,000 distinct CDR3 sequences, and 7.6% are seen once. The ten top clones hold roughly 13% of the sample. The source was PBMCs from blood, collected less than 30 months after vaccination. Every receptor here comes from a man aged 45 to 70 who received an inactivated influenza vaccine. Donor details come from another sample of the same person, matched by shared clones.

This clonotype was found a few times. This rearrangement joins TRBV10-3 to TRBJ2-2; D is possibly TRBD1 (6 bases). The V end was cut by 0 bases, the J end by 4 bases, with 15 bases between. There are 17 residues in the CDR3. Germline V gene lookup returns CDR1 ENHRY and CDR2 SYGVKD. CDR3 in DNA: TGTGCCATCAGTGAGTCTGGTGGGGGCGGTGGCACCGGGGAGCTGTTTTTT. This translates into CAISESGGGGGTGELFF.

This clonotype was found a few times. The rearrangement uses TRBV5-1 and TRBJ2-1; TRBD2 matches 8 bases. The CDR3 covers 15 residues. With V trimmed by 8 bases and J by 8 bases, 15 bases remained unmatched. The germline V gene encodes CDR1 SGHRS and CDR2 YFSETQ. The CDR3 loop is CASKKLWREADEQFF. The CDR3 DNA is TGCGCCAGTAAAAAGCTTTGGCGGGAGGCCGATGAGCAGTTCTTC.

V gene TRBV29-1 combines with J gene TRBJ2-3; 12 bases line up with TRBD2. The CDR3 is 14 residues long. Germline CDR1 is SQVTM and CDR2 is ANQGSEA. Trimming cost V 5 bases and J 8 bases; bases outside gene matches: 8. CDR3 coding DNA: TGCAGCGTTTCGACTAGCGGGAGTAAGAGTACGCAGTATTTT. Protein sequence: CSVSTSGSKSTQYF.

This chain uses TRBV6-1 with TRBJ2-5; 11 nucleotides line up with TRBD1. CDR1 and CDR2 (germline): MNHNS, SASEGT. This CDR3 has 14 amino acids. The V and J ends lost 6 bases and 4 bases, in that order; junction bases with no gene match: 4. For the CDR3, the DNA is TGTGCCAGCAGGCGGACAGGGGGCAGAGAGACCCAGTACTTC. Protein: CASRRTGGRETQYF.

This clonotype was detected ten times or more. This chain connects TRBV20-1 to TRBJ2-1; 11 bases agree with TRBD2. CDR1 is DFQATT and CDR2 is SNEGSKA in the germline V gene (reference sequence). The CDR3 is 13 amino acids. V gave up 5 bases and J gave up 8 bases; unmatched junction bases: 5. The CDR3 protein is CSAVSGRAHEQFF. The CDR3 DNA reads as TGCAGTGCTGTTAGCGGGAGGGCCCATGAGCAGTTCTTC.

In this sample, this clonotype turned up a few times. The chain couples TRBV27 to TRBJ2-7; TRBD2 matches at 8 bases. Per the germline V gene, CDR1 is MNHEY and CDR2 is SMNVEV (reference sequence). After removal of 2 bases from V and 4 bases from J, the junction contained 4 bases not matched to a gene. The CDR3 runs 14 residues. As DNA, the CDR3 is TGTGCCAGCAGTTTAGAGTTAGCGGGGTACGAGCAGTACTTC. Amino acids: CASSLELAGYEQYF.